The 16 T cell receptor beta chains reported below all come from one sample, sequenced in a study of control samples from healthy donors and cancer patients. TCRdb's copy holds only in-frame clones and misses some; the assay was immunoSEQ multiplex PCR. The sample records roughly 100,000 clones, 80% to 90% being singletons. Sample: blood. All receptors derive from a woman between 50 and 59 years old in good health.

This sequence joins TRBV13 and TRBJ2-2; TRBD1 matches 7 bases. The CDR3 length is 15 residues. Trimming removed 3 bases from V and 5 bases from J; junction bases left unmatched: 6. Germline CDR1 PRHDT, CDR2 FYEKMQ (reference sequence). CDR3 residues: CASSFQGVWTGELFF. CDR3 in DNA: TGTGCCAGCAGCTTTCAGGGGGTCTGGACCGGGGAGCTGTTTTTT.

The rearrangement joins TRBV24-1 to TRBJ2-7; 9 nucleotides match TRBD1. Germline V gives CDR1 KGHDR, CDR2 SFDVKD. V lost 1 base to trimming and J lost 5 bases; unmatched junction nucleotides: 11. CDR3 size: 17 residues. CDR3 amino acids: CATSDLPTRDRDHEQYF. For the CDR3, the DNA is TGTGCCACCAGTGATTTACCAACCCGGGACAGGGACCACGAGCAGTACTTC.

Regarding this clone: A read error likely explains this, since a far larger clone differs by one base. The chain has TRBV19 and TRBJ2-2; TRBD2 matches 8 bases. Per germline, CDR1 LNHDA and CDR2 SQIVND (reference sequence). This CDR3 is built from 14 residues. DNA of the CDR3: TGTGCCAGTAGTATAGAGCGGGGGGCCGGGGAGCGGTTTTTT. Translated, it gives CASSIERGAGERFF.

Here the CDR3 DNA reads TGTGCCAGCAGCTTGGGGCCCGGGACAGGGACCGGGGAGCTGTTTTTT. It codes for CASSLGPGTGTGELFF. The chain couples TRBV5-5 to TRBJ2-2; 9 bases are a match to TRBD1. Germline CDR1 and CDR2: SGHKS and YYEKEE (reference sequence). CDR3 length equals 16 residues. The V gene end was trimmed by 0 bases and the J gene end by 5 bases; junction bases not matched to a gene: 5.

V is TRBV4-3 and J is TRBJ2-7; 12 nucleotides match TRBD1. Germline lookup yields CDR1 LGHNA and CDR2 YSLEER. The CDR3 is made up of 16 amino acids. Unmatched junction bases numbered 7, after V lost 1 base and J lost 6 bases. CDR3 nucleotides: TGCGCCAGCAGCCAAGTTCGGGGACAGGGGGCCAGCGAGCAGTACTTC. Its translation: CASSQVRGQGASEQYF.

This clone came up a few times. This chain joins TRBV20-1 and TRBJ1-5; TRBD1 might be the D (6 bases). This CDR3 has 14 residues. Germline CDR1 and CDR2: DFQATT and SNEGSKA (reference sequence). The V gene lost 3 bases and the J gene lost 6 bases, with 15 bases spanning the gap. The CDR3 region is CSASPGGRSQPQHF. DNA of the CDR3: TGCAGTGCTAGTCCTGGGGGCCGGAGTCAGCCCCAGCATTTT.

This clone was counted only a few times. The chain uses TRBV7-8 and TRBJ2-7; D is undetermined. The germline CDR1 and CDR2 sequences are SGHVS and FQNEAQ. V lost 1 base and J lost 3, with 13 bases in between. This CDR3 is 15 amino acids long. The CDR3 sequence: CASSLVPTSVYEQYF. CDR3 coding DNA: TGTGCCAGCAGCTTAGTCCCTACCTCGGTCTACGAGCAGTACTTC.

V usage is TRBV13 and J usage is TRBJ1-6; 8 nucleotides align to TRBD1. V was clipped by 4 bases and J by 7 bases; unmatched bases: 3. Germline V CDR1 and CDR2: PRHDT, FYEKMQ (reference sequence). This CDR3 region has 14 residues. DNA of the CDR3: TGTGCCAGCAGCTGGGACAGGCAGAATTCACCCCTCCACTTT. This sequence encodes CASSWDRQNSPLHF.

The CDR3 here is CAWSVSRRASGEKLFF. CDR3 sequence (DNA): TGTGCCTGGAGTGTATCCCGCAGGGCGAGTGGAGAAAAACTGTTTTTT. The chain is built from TRBV30 and TRBJ1-4, with D maybe TRBD1 (5 bases). CDR1 is GTSNPN, CDR2 SVGIG, per germline (reference sequence). V was trimmed by 0 bases and J by 8 bases, leaving 19 bases between them. CDR3 length equals 16 residues. The whole variable domain, filled in from reference TRBV30 and TRBJ1-4, reads SQTIHQWPATLVQPVGSPLSLECTVEGTSNPNLYWYRQAAGRGLQLLFYSVGIGQISSEVPQNLSASRPQDRQFILSSKKLLLSDSGFYLCAWSVSRRASGEKLFFGSGTQLSVL.

The J gene is TRBJ1-2, the V gene TRBV10-3; 11 nucleotides align to TRBD1. Looked up from germline, CDR1 is ENHRY and CDR2 is SYGVKD. The CDR3 has 14 amino acids. The V and J ends lost 6 bases and 6 bases, in that order; junction bases with no gene match: 6. CDR3 loop: CAISMGQGGHGYTF. The CDR3 DNA sequence: TGTGCCATCAGCATGGGACAGGGGGGCCATGGCTACACCTTC.

The V gene is TRBV27, the J gene TRBJ2-6, with 8 bases that match TRBD1. The V gene end was trimmed by 2 bases and the J gene end by 0 bases; junction bases not matched to a gene: 9. Per the germline V gene, CDR1 is MNHEY and CDR2 is SMNVEV (reference sequence). The CDR3 sequence is 19 residues long. The CDR3, as DNA: TGTGCCAGCAGTTTACGCGGAGACAGGGGACGCTCTGGGGCCAACGTCCTGACTTTC. This encodes CASSLRGDRGRSGANVLTF. Combining the CDR3 with reference TRBV27 and TRBJ2-6 gives the whole variable domain EAQVTQNPRYLITVTGKKLTVTCSQNMNHEYMSWYRQDPGLGLRQIYYSMNVEVTDKGDVPEGYKVSRKEKRNFPLILESPSPNQTSLYFCASSLRGDRGRSGANVLTFGAGSRLTVL.

The chain joins TRBV7-9 to TRBJ2-1; D may be TRBD1 (6 bases). Deletions cut 1 base from V and 7 bases from J, with 14 bases between. The CDR3 loop spans 15 amino acids. Germline-derived CDR1 and CDR2 are SEHNR and FQNEAQ (reference sequence). CDR3 bases: TGTGCCAGCAGCTTAGGGGGGCCGGTGGGGAATGAGCAGTTCTTC. This translates into CASSLGGPVGNEQFF.

This clone came up a few times. The rearrangement links TRBV7-9 to TRBJ2-7, with D hard to call. The germline gives CDR1 SEHNR, CDR2 FQNEAQ (reference sequence). Trimming removed 1 base at V and 10 bases at J, with 23 bases between. This CDR3 is built from 16 residues. DNA for the CDR3: TGTGCCAGCAGCTTAGGTGCAGAGAATTACCCTACGAATCAGTACTTC. Its protein is CASSLGAENYPTNQYF.

To note about this clone: Within the sample, other DNA sequences also encode this same CDR3. The chain uses TRBV7-3 and TRBJ1-2; maybe TRBD1 (5 bases). Germline CDR1 and CDR2: SGHTA and FQGTGA. Trimming pared 2 bases from V and 8 bases from J, leaving 15 bases between. The CDR3 has 14 amino acids. CDR3 nucleotide sequence: TGTGCCAGCAGCTTAGGGCCCGGGGGTGACGGCTACACCTTC. Translation gives CASSLGPGGDGYTF.

The CDR3 here is CSVADFNQPQHF. CDR3 nucleotide sequence: TGCAGCGTTGCGGACTTCAATCAGCCCCAGCATTTT. This chain links TRBV29-1 with TRBJ1-5; D gene uncertain. The CDR3 spans 12 residues. Per germline, CDR1 SQVTM and CDR2 ANQGSEA. Trimming stripped 4 bases from V and 3 bases from J, with 7 bases between.

The chain carries TRBV27 and TRBJ2-5; 12 nucleotides line up with TRBD2. The CDR3 loop spans 16 amino acids. The ends lost 4 bases at V and 5 bases at J; junction bases unmatched: 8. Germline CDR1 MNHEY, CDR2 SMNVEV (reference sequence). CDR3 coding DNA: TGTGCCAGCAGTTCACAACGAGGGACTAGCGGGGAGACCCAGTACTTC. Translating it yields CASSSQRGTSGETQYF.